The present TCR beta chain was sequenced within a study of PD-1 blockade in mismatch repair-deficient tumors. About the study: Patients had around 11 mismatch repair-deficient cancer types, all previously treated and progressing. Study conclusions and caveats: After pembrolizumab, tumor-resident clones rose rapidly, then generally contracted before radiologic responses.

Germline V gene data show CDR1 as LNHDA and CDR2 as SQIVND (reference sequence). V shed 2 bases and J 0 bases; nucleotides not matched to a gene: 6. The CDR3 is 17 residues long. Comments on this clone: The antigen is undetermined.

Measured with immunoSEQ multiplex PCR; TCRdb has only the in-frame clones, and not every one. The sample carries about 67,000 clones, about 72% recorded once. Mismatch repair deficiency was confirmed in all patients, by PCR or immunohistochemistry. TCR sequencing covered three patients who responded to pembrolizumab. The sample consisted of peripheral blood, taken 2 weeks after starting pembrolizumab. The TCR comes from an adult with mismatch repair-deficient cancer. The chain uses TRBV19 and TRBJ1-3; 8 bases line up with TRBD1. In DNA, the CDR3 is TGTGCCAGTAGTATACAGGGGGCCAGGGTCTCTGGAAACACCATATATTTT. It specifies CASSIQGARVSGNTIYF. Together with reference TRBV19 and TRBJ1-3, the CDR3 gives the full variable domain: DGGITQSPKYLFRKEGQNVTLSCEQNLNHDAMYWYRQDPGQGLRLIYYSQIVNDFQKGDIAEGYSVSREKKESFPLTVTSAQKNPTAFYLCASSIQGARVSGNTIYFGEGSWLTVV.